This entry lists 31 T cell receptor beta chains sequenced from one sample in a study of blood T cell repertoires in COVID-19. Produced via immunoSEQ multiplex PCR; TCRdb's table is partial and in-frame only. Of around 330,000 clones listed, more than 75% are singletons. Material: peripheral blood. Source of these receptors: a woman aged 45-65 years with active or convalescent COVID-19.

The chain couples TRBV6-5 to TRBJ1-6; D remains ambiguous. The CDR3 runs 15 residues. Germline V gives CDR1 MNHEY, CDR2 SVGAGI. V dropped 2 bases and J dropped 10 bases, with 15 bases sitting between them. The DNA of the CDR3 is TGTGCCAGCAGTTACGGTCAGAATTTGATCTCACCCCTCCACTTT. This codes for CASSYGQNLISPLHF.

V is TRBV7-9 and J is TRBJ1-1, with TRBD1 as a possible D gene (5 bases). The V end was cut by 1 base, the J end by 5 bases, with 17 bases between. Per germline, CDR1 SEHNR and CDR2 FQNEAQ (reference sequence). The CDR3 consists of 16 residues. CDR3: CASSLVEGIGKTEAFF. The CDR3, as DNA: TGTGCCAGCAGCTTAGTGGAGGGGATCGGAAAGACTGAAGCTTTCTTT.

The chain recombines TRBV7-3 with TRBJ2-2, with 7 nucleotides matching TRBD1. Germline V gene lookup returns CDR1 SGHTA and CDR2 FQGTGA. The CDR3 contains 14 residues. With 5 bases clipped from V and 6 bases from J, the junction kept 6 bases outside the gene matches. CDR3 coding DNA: TGTGCCAGCAGCCTTAGACAGGGTCCCGGGGAGCTGTTTTTT. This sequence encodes CASSLRQGPGELFF.

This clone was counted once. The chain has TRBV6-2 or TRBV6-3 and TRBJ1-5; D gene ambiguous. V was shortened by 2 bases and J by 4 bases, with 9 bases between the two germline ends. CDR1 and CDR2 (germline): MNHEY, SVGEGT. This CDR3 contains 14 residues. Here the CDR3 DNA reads TGTGCCAGCAGTTACCAAAGCGTAAATCAGCCCCAGCATTTT. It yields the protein CASSYQSVNQPQHF.

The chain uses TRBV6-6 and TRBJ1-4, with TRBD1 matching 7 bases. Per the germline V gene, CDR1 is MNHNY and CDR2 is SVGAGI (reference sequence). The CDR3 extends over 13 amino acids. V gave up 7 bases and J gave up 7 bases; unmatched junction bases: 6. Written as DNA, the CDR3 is TGTGCCAGCACCCACAGGGGAAGTGAAAAACTGTTTTTT. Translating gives CASTHRGSEKLFF.

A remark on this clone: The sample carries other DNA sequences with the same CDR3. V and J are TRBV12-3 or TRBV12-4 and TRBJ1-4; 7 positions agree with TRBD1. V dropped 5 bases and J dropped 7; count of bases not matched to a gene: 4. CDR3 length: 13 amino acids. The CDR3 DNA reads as TGTGCCAGCAGTAGGGGGCGCGGTGAAAAACTGTTTTTT. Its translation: CASSRGRGEKLFF.

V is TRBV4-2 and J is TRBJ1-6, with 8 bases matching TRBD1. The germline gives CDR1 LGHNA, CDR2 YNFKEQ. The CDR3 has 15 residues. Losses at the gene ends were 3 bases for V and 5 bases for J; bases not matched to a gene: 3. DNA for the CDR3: TGTGCCAGCAGCCAGGAGGACAGGGATAATTCACCCCTCCACTTT. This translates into CASSQEDRDNSPLHF.

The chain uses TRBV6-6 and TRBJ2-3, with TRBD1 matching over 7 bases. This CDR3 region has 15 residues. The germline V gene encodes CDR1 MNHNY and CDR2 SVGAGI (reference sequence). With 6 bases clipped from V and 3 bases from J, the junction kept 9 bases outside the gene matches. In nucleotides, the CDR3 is TGTGCCAGCAGAAAGGACAGGTTTGGGACAGATACGCAGTATTTT. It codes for CASRKDRFGTDTQYF.

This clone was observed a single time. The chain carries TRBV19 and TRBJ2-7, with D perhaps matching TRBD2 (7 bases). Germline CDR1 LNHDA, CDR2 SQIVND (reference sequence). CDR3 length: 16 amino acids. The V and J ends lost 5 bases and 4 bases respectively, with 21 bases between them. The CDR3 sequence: CASSWGLAEKRYEQYF. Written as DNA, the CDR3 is TGTGCCAGTAGTTGGGGGCTAGCGGAGAAGAGATACGAGCAGTACTTC.

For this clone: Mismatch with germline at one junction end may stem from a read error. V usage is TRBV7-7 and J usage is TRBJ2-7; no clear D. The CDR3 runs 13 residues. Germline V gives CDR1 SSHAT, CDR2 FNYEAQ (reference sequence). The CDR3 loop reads CASSLSRGYEQYF. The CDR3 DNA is TGTGCTAGCAGCTTATCTCGCGGCTACGAGCAGTACTTC.

CDR3 protein: CASSLVPGGAGDLYEQYF. CDR3 bases: TGTGCCAGCAGCTTAGTCCCAGGCGGGGCCGGTGACCTCTACGAGCAGTACTTC. The rearrangement joins TRBV7-8 to TRBJ2-7; perhaps TRBD2 as D (6 bases). The V end lost 1 base, the J end lost 3 bases, and 22 bases lay between the germline ends. CDR1 and CDR2 (germline): SGHVS, FQNEAQ. The CDR3 covers 18 residues.

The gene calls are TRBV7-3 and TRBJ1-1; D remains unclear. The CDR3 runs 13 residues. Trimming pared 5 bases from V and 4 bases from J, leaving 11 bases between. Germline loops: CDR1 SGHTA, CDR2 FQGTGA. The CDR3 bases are TGTGCCAGCAGCCTCGGGGTGGGCACTGAAGCTTTCTTT. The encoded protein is CASSLGVGTEAFF.

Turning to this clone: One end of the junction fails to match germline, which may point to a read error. The CDR3 loop is CASSLRGEVVVRVGNEKLFF. For the CDR3, the DNA is TGTGCTAGCAGCTTAAGAGGGGAGGTGGTAGTGAGGGTGGGTAATGAAAAACTGTTTTTT. The rearrangement links TRBV7-7 to TRBJ1-4; maybe TRBD1 (5 bases). The CDR3 has 20 residues. CDR1 is SSHAT, CDR2 FNYEAQ, per germline (reference sequence).

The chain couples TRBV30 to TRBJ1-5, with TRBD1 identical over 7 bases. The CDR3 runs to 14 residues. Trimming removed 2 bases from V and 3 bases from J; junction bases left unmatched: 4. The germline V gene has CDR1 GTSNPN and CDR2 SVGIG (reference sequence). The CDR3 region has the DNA TGTGCCTGGAGTACAGGGACAGTCAATCAGCCCCAGCATTTT. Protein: CAWSTGTVNQPQHF.

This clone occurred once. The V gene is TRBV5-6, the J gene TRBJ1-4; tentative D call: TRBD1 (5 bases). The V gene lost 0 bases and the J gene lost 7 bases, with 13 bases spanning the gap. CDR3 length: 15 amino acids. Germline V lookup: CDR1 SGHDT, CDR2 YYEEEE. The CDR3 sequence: CASSLDGGSREKLFF. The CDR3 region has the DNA TGTGCCAGCAGCTTGGACGGGGGGAGTCGTGAAAAACTGTTTTTT.

DNA of the CDR3: TGCGCCAGCAGCCATATGGAGAGCACAGATACGCAGTATTTT. It yields the protein CASSHMESTDTQYF. V and J are TRBV4-1 and TRBJ2-3; no firm D call. CDR1 MGHRA and CDR2 YSYEKL come from the germline V gene. The V end lost 3 bases, the J end lost 0 bases, and 7 bases lay between the germline ends. The CDR3 has 14 residues.

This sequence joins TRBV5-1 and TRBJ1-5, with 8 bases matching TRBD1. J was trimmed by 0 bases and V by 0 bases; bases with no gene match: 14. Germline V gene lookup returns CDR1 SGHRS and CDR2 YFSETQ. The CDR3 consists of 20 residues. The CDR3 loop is CASSLGPGTGDLYSNQPQHF. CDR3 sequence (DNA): TGCGCCAGCAGCTTGGGCCCCGGGACAGGCGACCTATATAGCAATCAGCCCCAGCATTTT.

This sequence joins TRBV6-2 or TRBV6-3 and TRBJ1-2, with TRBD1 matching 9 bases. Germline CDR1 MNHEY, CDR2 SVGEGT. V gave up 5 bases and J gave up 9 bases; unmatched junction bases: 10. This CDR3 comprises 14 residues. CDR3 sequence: CASSQTGTGTSYTF. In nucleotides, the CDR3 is TGTGCCAGCAGTCAAACCGGGACAGGGACGAGCTACACCTTC.

The CDR3 DNA reads TGTGCCAGCAGCTTGGGAGATCGGGGGAGAAATCAGCCCCAGCATTTT. Translated: CASSLGDRGRNQPQHF. This chain joins TRBV5-6 and TRBJ1-5; TRBD1 is a possible D gene (5 bases). CDR1 and CDR2 (germline): SGHDT, YYEEEE. The CDR3 covers 16 residues. V lost 0 bases to trimming and J lost 4 bases, with 14 bases between them.

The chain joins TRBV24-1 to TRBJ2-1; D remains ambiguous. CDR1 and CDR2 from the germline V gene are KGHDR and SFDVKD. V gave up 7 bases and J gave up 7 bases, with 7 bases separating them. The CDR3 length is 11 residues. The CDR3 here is CATSIGNEQFF. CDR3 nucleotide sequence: TGTGCCACCAGCATCGGGAATGAGCAGTTCTTC.

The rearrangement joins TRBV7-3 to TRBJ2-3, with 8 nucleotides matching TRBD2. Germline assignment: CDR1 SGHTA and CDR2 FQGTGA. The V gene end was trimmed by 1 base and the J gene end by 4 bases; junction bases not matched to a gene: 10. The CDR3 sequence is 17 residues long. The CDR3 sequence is CASSLMRSGGLADTQYF. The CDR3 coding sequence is TGTGCCAGCAGCTTAATGAGAAGCGGGGGCCTTGCAGATACGCAGTATTTT.

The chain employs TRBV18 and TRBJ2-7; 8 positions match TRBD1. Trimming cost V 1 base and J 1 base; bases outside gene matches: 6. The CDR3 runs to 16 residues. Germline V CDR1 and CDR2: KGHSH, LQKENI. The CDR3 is CASSPRQGSASYEQYF. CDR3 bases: TGTGCCAGCTCACCACGACAGGGGAGCGCATCCTACGAGCAGTACTTC.

DNA of the CDR3: TGTGCCAGCAGTTTATCGTGGGCTCACACCGTACTCTCCTACGAGCAGTACTTC. It codes for CASSLSWAHTVLSYEQYF. V usage is TRBV27 and J usage is TRBJ2-7, with D unclear. The V end was cut by 0 bases, the J end by 0 bases, with 18 bases between. The length of the CDR3 is 18 residues. Germline CDR1 is MNHEY and CDR2 is SMNVEV (reference sequence).

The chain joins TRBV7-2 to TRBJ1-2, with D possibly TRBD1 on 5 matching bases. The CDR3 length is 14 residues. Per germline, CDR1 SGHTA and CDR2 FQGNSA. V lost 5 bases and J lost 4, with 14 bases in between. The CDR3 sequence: CASSEYDSSYGYTF. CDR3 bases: TGTGCCAGCAGCGAGTACGACAGTTCCTATGGCTACACCTTC.

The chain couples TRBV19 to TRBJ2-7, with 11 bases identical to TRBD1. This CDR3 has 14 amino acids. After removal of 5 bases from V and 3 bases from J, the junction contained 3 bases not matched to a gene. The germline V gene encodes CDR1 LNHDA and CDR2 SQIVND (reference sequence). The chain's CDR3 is CASSQGTGGYEQYF. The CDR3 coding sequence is TGTGCCAGTAGTCAGGGGACAGGGGGCTACGAGCAGTACTTC.

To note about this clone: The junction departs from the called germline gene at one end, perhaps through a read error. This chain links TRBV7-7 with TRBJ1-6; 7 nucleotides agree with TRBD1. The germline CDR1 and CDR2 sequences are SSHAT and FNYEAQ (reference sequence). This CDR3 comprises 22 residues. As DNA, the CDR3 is TGTGCTAGCAGCTTAGAGGTCTGGTCCGACAGGGCCGCGAGCTCCTATAATTCACCCCTCCACTTT. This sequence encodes CASSLEVWSDRAASSYNSPLHF.

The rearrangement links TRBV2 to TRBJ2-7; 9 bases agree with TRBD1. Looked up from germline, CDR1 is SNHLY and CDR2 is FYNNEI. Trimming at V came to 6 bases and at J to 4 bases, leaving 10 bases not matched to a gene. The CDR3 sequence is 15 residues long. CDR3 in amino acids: CASRFTGTGIYEQYF. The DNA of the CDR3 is TGTGCCAGCAGATTCACCGGGACAGGGATATACGAGCAGTACTTC.

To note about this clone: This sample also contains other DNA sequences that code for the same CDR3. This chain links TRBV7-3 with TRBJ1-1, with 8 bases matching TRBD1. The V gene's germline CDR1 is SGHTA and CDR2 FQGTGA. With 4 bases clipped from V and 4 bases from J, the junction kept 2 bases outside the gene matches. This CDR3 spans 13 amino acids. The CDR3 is CASSSDRGTEAFF. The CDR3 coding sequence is TGTGCCAGCAGCTCCGACAGGGGCACTGAAGCTTTCTTT. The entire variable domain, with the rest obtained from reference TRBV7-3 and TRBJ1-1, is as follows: GAGVSQTPSNKVTEKGKYVELRCDPISGHTALYWYRQSLGQGPEFLIYFQGTGAADDSGLPNDRFFAVRPEGSVSTLKIQRTERGDSAVYLCASSSDRGTEAFFGQGTRLTVV.

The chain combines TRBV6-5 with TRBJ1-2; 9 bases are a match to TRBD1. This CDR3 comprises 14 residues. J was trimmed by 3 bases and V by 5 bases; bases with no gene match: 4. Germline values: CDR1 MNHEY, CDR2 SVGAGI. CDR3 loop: CASSRTGVDYGYTF. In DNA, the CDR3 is TGTGCCAGCAGTCGGACAGGGGTTGACTATGGCTACACCTTC.

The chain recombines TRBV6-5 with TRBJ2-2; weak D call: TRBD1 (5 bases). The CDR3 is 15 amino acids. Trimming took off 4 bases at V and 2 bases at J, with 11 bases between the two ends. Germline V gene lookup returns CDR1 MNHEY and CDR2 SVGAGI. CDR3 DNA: TGTGCCAGCAGTTTCCAGGGTGAAAACACCGGGGAGCTGTTTTTT. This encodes CASSFQGENTGELFF.

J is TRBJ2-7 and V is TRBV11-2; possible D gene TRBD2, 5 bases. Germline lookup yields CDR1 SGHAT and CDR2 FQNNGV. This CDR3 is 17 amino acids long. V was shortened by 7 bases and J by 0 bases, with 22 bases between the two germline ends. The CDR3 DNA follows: TGTGCCAGCACCCAGCTTGCTTCCCGGGCGGGCTCCTACGAGCAGTACTTC. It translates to CASTQLASRAGSYEQYF.